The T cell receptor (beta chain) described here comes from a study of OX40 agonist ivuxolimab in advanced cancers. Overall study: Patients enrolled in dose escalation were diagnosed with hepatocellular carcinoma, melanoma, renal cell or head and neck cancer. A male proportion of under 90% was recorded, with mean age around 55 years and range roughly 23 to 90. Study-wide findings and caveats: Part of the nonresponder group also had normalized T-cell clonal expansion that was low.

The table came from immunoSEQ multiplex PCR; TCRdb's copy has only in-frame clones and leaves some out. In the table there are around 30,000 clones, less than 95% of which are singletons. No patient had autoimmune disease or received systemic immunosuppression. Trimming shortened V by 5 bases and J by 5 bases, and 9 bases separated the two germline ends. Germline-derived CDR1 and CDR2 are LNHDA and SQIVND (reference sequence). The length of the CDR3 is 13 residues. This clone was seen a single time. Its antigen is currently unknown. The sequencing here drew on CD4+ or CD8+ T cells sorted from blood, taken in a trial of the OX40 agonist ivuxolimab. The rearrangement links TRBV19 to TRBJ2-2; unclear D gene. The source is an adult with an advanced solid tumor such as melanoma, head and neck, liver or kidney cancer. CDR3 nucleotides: TGTGCCAGTAGTGGCCTATTAACCGGGGAGCTGTTTTTT. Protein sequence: CASSGLLTGELFF.